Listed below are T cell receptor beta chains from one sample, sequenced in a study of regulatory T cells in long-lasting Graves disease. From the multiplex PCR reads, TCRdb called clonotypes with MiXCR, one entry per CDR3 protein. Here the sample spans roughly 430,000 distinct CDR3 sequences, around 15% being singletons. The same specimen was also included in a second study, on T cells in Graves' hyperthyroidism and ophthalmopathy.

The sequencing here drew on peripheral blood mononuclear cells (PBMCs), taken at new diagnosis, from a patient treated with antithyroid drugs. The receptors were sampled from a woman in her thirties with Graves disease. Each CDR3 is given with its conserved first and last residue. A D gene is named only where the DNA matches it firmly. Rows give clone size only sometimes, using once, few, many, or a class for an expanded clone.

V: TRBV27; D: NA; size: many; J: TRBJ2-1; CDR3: CASSLKRVRGNEQFF; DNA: TGTGCCAGCAGTTTAAAGCGGGTGAGAGGCAATGAGCAGTTCTTC
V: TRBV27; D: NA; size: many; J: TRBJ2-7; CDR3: CASSHSQGYEQYF; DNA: TGTGCCAGCAGCCACTCTCAGGGCTACGAGCAGTACTTC
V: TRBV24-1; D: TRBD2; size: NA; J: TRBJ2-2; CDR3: CATSGVSGTMNTGELFF; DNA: TGTGCCACCAGTGGAGTGAGCGGGACGATGAACACCGGGGAGCTGTTTTTT
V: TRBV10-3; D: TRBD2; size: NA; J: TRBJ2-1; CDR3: CAISRLAESSYNEQFF; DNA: TGTGCCATCAGTAGACTAGCGGAAAGCTCCTACAATGAGCAGTTCTTC
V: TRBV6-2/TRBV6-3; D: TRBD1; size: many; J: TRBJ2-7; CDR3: CASSYDTTGDVTSTYEQYF; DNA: TGTGCCAGCAGTTACGACACAACAGGGGATGTTACAAGTACCTACGAGCAGTACTTC
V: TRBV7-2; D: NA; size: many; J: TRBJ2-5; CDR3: CASSLEGRTQYF; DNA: TGTGCCAGCAGCTTAGAAGGGAGGACCCAGTACTTC
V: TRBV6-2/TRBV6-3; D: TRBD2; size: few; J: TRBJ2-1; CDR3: CAGGLAGESDEQFF; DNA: TGTGCCGGGGGACTAGCGGGAGAGTCAGATGAGCAGTTCTTC
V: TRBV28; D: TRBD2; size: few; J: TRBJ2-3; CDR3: CASSSTTRTSGSTDTQYF; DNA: TGTGCCAGCAGTTCGACTACCCGGACTAGCGGGAGTACAGATACGCAGTATTTT
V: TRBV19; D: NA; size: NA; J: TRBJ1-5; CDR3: CASSIFGRGYHQPQHF; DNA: TGTGCCAGTAGTATCTTCGGGAGGGGGTACCATCAGCCCCAGCATTTT
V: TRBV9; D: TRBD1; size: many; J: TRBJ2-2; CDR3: CASSVRQGKGTGELFF; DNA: TGTGCCAGCAGCGTCCGACAGGGGAAGGGCACCGGGGAGCTGTTTTTT
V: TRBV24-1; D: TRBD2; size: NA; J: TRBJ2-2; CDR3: CATAGGGANTGELFF; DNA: TGTGCCACCGCCGGGGGAGGGGCGAACACCGGGGAGCTGTTTTTT
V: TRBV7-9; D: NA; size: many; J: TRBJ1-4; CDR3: CASSRGTNEKLFF; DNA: TGTGCCAGCAGCCGCGGGACTAATGAAAAACTGTTTTTT
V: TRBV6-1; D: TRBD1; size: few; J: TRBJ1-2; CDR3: CASGLPGQGAEGYTF; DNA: TGTGCCAGCGGGTTGCCGGGACAGGGGGCGGAAGGCTACACCTTC
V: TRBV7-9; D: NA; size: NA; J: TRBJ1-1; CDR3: CASSSGWGRSTEAFF; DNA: TGTGCCAGCAGCTCCGGATGGGGAAGGAGCACTGAAGCTTTCTTT
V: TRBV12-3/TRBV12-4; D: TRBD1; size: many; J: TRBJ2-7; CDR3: CASRGSTGWYEQYF; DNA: TGTGCCAGCAGGGGATCGACAGGGTGGTACGAGCAGTACTTC
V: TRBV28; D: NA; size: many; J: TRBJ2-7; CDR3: CASSFSLGFEQYF; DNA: TGTGCCAGCAGTTTTAGTTTAGGGTTCGAGCAGTACTTC
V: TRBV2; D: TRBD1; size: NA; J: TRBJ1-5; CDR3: CASHEGASQPQHF; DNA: TGTGCCAGCCACGAGGGGGCGAGTCAGCCCCAGCATTTT
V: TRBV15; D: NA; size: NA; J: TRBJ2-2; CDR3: CATSKGVRGALAGELFF; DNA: TGTGCCACCAGCAAAGGAGTCAGGGGGGCGCTGGCCGGGGAGCTGTTTTTT
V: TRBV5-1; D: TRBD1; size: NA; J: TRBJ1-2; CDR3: CASYEKGQGIYGYTF; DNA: TGCGCCAGCTATGAAAAGGGACAGGGAATCTATGGCTACACCTTC
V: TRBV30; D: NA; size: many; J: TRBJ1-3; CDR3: CAWSVASSGNTIYF; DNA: TGTGCCTGGAGTGTAGCCAGCTCTGGAAACACCATATATTTT
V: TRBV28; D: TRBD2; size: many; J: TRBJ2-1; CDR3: CASTGQAGGYNEQFF; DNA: TGTGCCAGCACCGGCCAGGCGGGAGGCTACAATGAGCAGTTCTTC
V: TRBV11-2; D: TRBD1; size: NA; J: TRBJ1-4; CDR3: CASSLAPGQPNEKLFF; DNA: TGTGCCAGCAGCTTAGCCCCGGGACAGCCTAATGAAAAACTGTTTTTT
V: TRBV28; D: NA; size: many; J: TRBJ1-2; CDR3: CASFPTASNYGYTF; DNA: TGTGCCAGTTTTCCGACAGCCTCTAACTATGGCTACACCTTC
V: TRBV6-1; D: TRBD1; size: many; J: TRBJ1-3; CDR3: CASHRDSQHSGNTIYF; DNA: TGTGCCAGCCACCGGGACAGCCAGCATTCTGGAAACACCATATATTTT
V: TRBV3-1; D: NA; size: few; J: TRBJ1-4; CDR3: CASSQDMLWLAGFEKLFF; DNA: TGTGCCAGCAGCCAAGATATGCTGTGGCTGGCAGGGTTTGAAAAACTGTTTTTT
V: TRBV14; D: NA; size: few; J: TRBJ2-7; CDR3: CASSHTPREQYF; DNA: TGTGCCAGCAGCCATACCCCCCGCGAGCAGTACTTC